This TCR beta chain is from a study of blood T cell repertoires in COVID-19. Study summary: The study drew acute and convalescent COVID-19 samples from the United States, Italy and Spain. The cDNA or gDNA used as material had been derived from T cells, B-cell-depleted T cells, or PBMCs.

In the original workflow: Amplification with reference gene primers provided the estimates of nucleated cell counts. TCRdb's table, derived via immunoSEQ multiplex PCR, lists solely in-frame clones and lacks some. Clonal size and the V and J genes are those of that table, whereas D and trimming came from the DNA. The sample consists of over 75,000 clones, about nine tenths of them appearing once. This CDR3 is 13 amino acids long. Germline values: CDR1 SQVTM, CDR2 ANQGSEA. V shed 6 bases, J shed 1 base, and the junction held 2 bases outside the gene matches. The J gene is TRBJ2-7, the V gene TRBV29-1, with 11 bases fitting TRBD1. The clonotype comes from a human donor with active COVID-19. The donor label of this sample is uncertain. The specimen was peripheral blood. The CDR3 DNA follows: TGCAGCGTAGGGGACAGGGGGTCCTACGAGCAGTACTTC. It is translated as CSVGDRGSYEQYF.